A selection of T cell receptor beta chains follows, all from one sample in a study of T cell responses to AZD1222 COVID-19 vaccine. Measured with immunoSEQ multiplex PCR; TCRdb has only the in-frame clones, and not every one. The sample has approximately 180,000 clones; 88% are singletons. The specimen was peripheral blood, collected 28 days after the second AZD1222 dose. These TCRs come from an adult who received the AZD1222 COVID-19 vaccine. Both conserved end residues are trimmed from each CDR3.

v_call cdr3_aa
TRBV11-2 ASSPISGPGGEQY
TRBV4-2 ASSQVRERTDTQY
TRBV6-2/TRBV6-3 ASSYSSGDQETQY
TRBV5-5 ASSFVVAAHSGANVLT
TRBV5-6 ASSLEQGNHNEQF
TRBV3-1/TRBV3-2 ASSLGTHGGNTIY
TRBV28 ASSPYRGQSGANVLT
TRBV19 ASSTPTYNEQF
TRBV7-3 ASSLAAGELF
TRBV27 ASRENSGNTIY
TRBV30 AWRAGAKNIQY
TRBV7-2 ASSDRQAGTQY
TRBV21-1 ASSKVDRDRLKDNSPLH
TRBV30 AWRATGTTYEQY
TRBV9 ASSVGDSGRGETQY
TRBV5-6 ASSSGGTGLDGYT
TRBV28 ASSLAGSRGNEQF
TRBV5-1 ASSGRGDRQDGYT
TRBV9 ASSVAGGYETQY
TRBV19 ASSRGGSDGYT
TRBV16 ASSLFGPGVTYNEQF
TRBV11-2 ASSLDPQREGLTDTQY
TRBV12-3/TRBV12-4 ASRDSNQPQH
TRBV3-1/TRBV3-2 ASSQAGGKDEQF
TRBV7-2 ASSLKRASYEQY
TRBV11-2 ASSLEGTTYYEQY
TRBV28 ASSPAGAGGYEQY
TRBV4-3 ASSQGTGYTGELF
TRBV28 ASSLVDWAGTEAF
TRBV4-2 ASSQETGNSGNTIY
TRBV6-2/TRBV6-3 ASSFRGTNVYEQY
TRBV5-6 ASSDSGTGVYNEQF